Below, 10 T cell receptor beta chains from the same sample are listed, as sequenced in a study of graft-versus-host responses after intestinal transplantation. Clones were sequenced by immunoSEQ multiplex PCR, and TCRdb holds only the in-frame ones, with some missing. The sample has 95,000 to 110,000 clones; about 88% are singletons. These receptors are not linked to any known antigen. This material consisted of unstimulated CD4+ T cells sorted from spleen or lymph node cells, taken before intestinal transplant. The receptor source for this set is a human donor who received an intestinal transplant.

This clone turned up a few times. Other nucleotide sequences from this sample produce the same CDR3. The chain joins TRBV4-1 to TRBJ2-1; possible D gene TRBD2, 6 bases. Germline V gene lookup returns CDR1 MGHRA and CDR2 YSYEKL. V was pared by 0 bases and J by 1 base, with 7 bases between. The CDR3 totals 15 residues. The CDR3, as DNA: TGCGCCAGCAGCCAAGATGGGGGGTCCTACAATGAGCAGTTCTTC. Residues: CASSQDGGSYNEQFF.

DNA for the CDR3: TGCGCCAGCAGCAAACCTAGGGCGGGAGGAAGTCAAGAGACCCAGTACTTC. This sequence encodes CASSKPRAGGSQETQYF. The gene calls are TRBV10-1 and TRBJ2-5, with 8 bases lining up with TRBD2. The V and J ends lost 6 bases and 2 bases, in that order; junction bases with no gene match: 14. CDR1 is WNHNN, CDR2 SYGVQD, per germline (reference sequence). The CDR3 contains 17 residues.

This chain uses TRBV29-1 with TRBJ2-5; D is undetermined. Germline CDR1 and CDR2: SQVTM and ANQGSEA. V lost 7 bases, J lost 4 bases, and 16 bases lay in between. The CDR3 runs 13 residues. CDR3 DNA sequence: TGCAGCGGTCTCCGTGGGGTTCGAGAGACCCAGTACTTC. Residues: CSGLRGVRETQYF. The full variable domain, its missing parts supplied by reference TRBV29-1 and TRBJ2-5, is SAVISQKPSRDICQRGTSLTIQCQVDSQVTMMFWYRQQPGQSLTLIATANQGSEATYESGFVIDKFPISRPNLTFSTLTVSNMSPEDSSIYLCSGLRGVRETQYFGPGTRLLVL.

The chain links TRBV29-1 to TRBJ2-7; 14 nucleotides align to TRBD2. V shed 6 bases and J 2 bases; nucleotides not matched to a gene: 12. CDR1 is SQVTM, CDR2 ANQGSEA, per germline. This CDR3 contains 17 residues. The CDR3 DNA reads as TGCAGCGTCGCCGACGGGACTAGCGGGAGAGGGACCTACGAGCAGTACTTC. Amino acids: CSVADGTSGRGTYEQYF.

The J gene is TRBJ1-2, the V gene TRBV7-9; 7 bases are shared with TRBD1. The CDR3 spans 15 residues. V gave up 5 bases and J gave up 7 bases; unmatched junction bases: 13. The germline gives CDR1 SEHNR, CDR2 FQNEAQ (reference sequence). The CDR3 reads CASSIPTGEAGGYTF. CDR3 coding DNA: TGTGCCAGCAGCATCCCCACAGGGGAGGCGGGTGGCTACACCTTC.

This chain links TRBV11-2 with TRBJ2-1; 7 bases line up with TRBD1. Germline lookup yields CDR1 SGHAT and CDR2 FQNNGV. CDR3 size: 14 residues. V was pared by 5 bases and J by 7 bases, with 8 bases of the junction left unmatched. The CDR3 nucleotides are TGTGCCAGCAGCACGAACAGGGGATGGAATGAGCAGTTCTTC. Its protein product is CASSTNRGWNEQFF.

The rearrangement joins TRBV2 to TRBJ2-4; D gene ambiguous. CDR1 and CDR2 (germline): SNHLY, FYNNEI. V lost 7 bases, J lost 1 base, and 8 bases lay in between. CDR3 size: 13 residues. The CDR3 DNA reads TGTGCCAGCACGATCGTGGCCAAAAACATTCAGTACTTC. Translating it yields CASTIVAKNIQYF.

The chain recombines TRBV6-1 with TRBJ2-7; D perhaps matches TRBD2 (5 bases). V was cut by 3 bases and J by 0 bases, with 15 bases left in between. Germline assignment: CDR1 MNHNS and CDR2 SASEGT. The CDR3 spans 16 residues. The CDR3 nucleotides read TGTGCCAGCAGTGACCCCTCCCGAGGAGGCTCCTACGAGCAGTACTTC. It codes for CASSDPSRGGSYEQYF.

V is TRBV6-1 and J is TRBJ1-2; the match to TRBD1 covers 7 bases. In germline, CDR1 is MNHNS, CDR2 SASEGT. The CDR3 extends over 15 amino acids. The trim removed 5 bases at V and 10 bases at J, leaving 16 bases unmatched. The CDR3 sequence is CASSSALGTATDYTF. CDR3 bases: TGTGCCAGCAGTTCCGCTCTAGGGACAGCCACCGACTACACCTTC.

The chain carries TRBV29-1 and TRBJ2-4; TRBD2 is a possible D gene (6 bases). This CDR3 is built from 13 residues. The V gene lost 4 bases and the J gene lost 7 bases, with 14 bases spanning the gap. From germline, CDR1 is SQVTM and CDR2 ANQGSEA. CDR3 sequence reads: CSVGLRGRNIQYF. In DNA, the CDR3 is TGCAGCGTTGGTCTGCGGGGCAGGAACATTCAGTACTTC.